This T cell receptor (beta chain) originates from a study of cytomegalovirus exposure and HLA in healthy donors. The study, taken as a whole, reports: High specificity and sensitivity for cytomegalovirus status were reported for the classifier. Specificity for CMV antigens was confirmed in vitro for a few of the CMV-associated chains. According to a subsequent analysis, TCR clusters identified in the first cohort showed a tendency to co-occur across the 120 or so validation repertoires. Some public TCRs appeared in many individuals, while most sequences were rare.

Clones were sequenced by immunoSEQ multiplex PCR, and TCRdb holds only the in-frame ones, with some missing. This sample has roughly 100,000 clones; about 88% occur once, and the top ten carry 4%. CDR1 SGDLS and CDR2 YYNGEE come from the germline V gene. Trimming stripped 1 base from V and 0 bases from J, with 3 bases between. The CDR3 is 13 amino acids. This clone has just one count. Its antigen is as yet unknown. The receptor was isolated from a woman aged 18-29 years in good health and CMV-seropositive. Sequencing was carried out using PBMCs. The V and J genes are TRBV9 and TRBJ2-3; unclear D gene. This CDR3 reads CASSVLSTDTQYF. The CDR3 nucleotides read TGTGCCAGCAGCGTACTTAGCACAGATACGCAGTATTTT. The complete variable domain, with remaining parts taken from reference TRBV9 and TRBJ2-3, reads DSGVTQTPKHLITATGQRVTLRCSPRSGDLSVYWYQQSLDQGLQFLIQYYNGEERAKGNILERFSAQQFPDLHSELNLSSLELGDSALYFCASSVLSTDTQYFGPGTRLTVL.